Shown below are 27 T cell receptor beta chains from a single sample sequenced in a study of T cells in narcolepsy. Sequenced by immunoSEQ multiplex PCR; TCRdb stores in-frame clones only, minus some. The table includes 25,000 to 40,000 clones, under 90% detected once. Sequencing input: CD45RA- memory CD4+ T cells from PBMCs. The receptors originated from a human donor with narcolepsy.

The CDR3 nucleotides read TGTGCCAGCAGCTTAGATCGAGGCGGGAGGTCAAATGAGCAGTTCTTC. Residues: CASSLDRGGRSNEQFF. The genes are TRBV7-8 and TRBJ2-1, with 8 bases aligning to TRBD2. The CDR3 sequence is 16 residues long. Germline lookup yields CDR1 SGHVS and CDR2 FQNEAQ. Trimming removed 1 base from V and 7 bases from J; junction bases left unmatched: 9.

The genes are TRBV6-1 and TRBJ1-5; 7 positions match TRBD1. With 6 bases clipped from V and 7 bases from J, the junction kept 9 bases outside the gene matches. The CDR3 consists of 14 residues. Germline V CDR1 and CDR2: MNHNS, SASEGT. The CDR3 sequence is CASRTDRDQQPQHF. In DNA form, the CDR3 reads TGTGCCAGCAGAACCGACAGGGACCAACAGCCCCAGCATTTT.

This chain links TRBV9 with TRBJ2-4, with a possible D match to TRBD2 (6 bases). V was pared by 4 bases and J by 5 bases, with 19 bases between. Germline assignment: CDR1 SGDLS and CDR2 YYNGEE. The CDR3 sequence is 16 residues long. CDR3 region: CASSSGLSKAQNIQYF. The CDR3 DNA reads TGTGCCAGCAGCTCTGGACTATCAAAAGCGCAAAACATTCAGTACTTC.

V usage is TRBV10-3 and J usage is TRBJ2-1; 9 nucleotides match TRBD2. Germline V CDR1 and CDR2: ENHRY, SYGVKD. The CDR3 has 16 residues. V shed 0 bases, J shed 5 bases, and the junction held 5 bases outside the gene matches. CDR3 sequence reads: CAISESIASGDNEQFF. The CDR3 bases are TGTGCCATCAGTGAGTCTATAGCTAGCGGGGACAATGAGCAGTTCTTC.

This clone came up a few times. The gene calls are TRBV7-9 and TRBJ1-5; D is possibly TRBD1 (6 bases). V was cut by 4 bases and J by 4 bases, with 11 bases left in between. This CDR3 comprises 14 residues. Germline loops: CDR1 SEHNR, CDR2 FQNEAQ (reference sequence). The CDR3 reads CASSSNRDNQPQHF. CDR3 in DNA: TGTGCCAGCAGCTCAAACAGGGATAATCAGCCCCAGCATTTT.

The chain links TRBV5-1 to TRBJ2-1; maybe TRBD2 (6 bases). Germline assignment: CDR1 SGHRS and CDR2 YFSETQ. The CDR3 totals 16 residues. The ends were cut back, 3 bases at V and 5 bases at J, with 18 bases in the middle. Here the CDR3 reads CASSSGLAALNNEQFF. The CDR3 nucleotides are TGCGCCAGCAGCTCGGGTTTAGCGGCCCTTAACAATGAGCAGTTCTTC.

The chain has TRBV28 and TRBJ1-4, with D perhaps TRBD1 (5 bases). The V gene's germline CDR1 is MDHEN and CDR2 SYDVKM. The CDR3 sequence is 14 residues long. Trimming took off 8 bases at V and 7 bases at J, with 17 bases between the two ends. CDR3 loop: CASYPGRDSEKLFF. In nucleotides, the CDR3 is TGTGCCAGCTACCCGGGACGGGACTCTGAAAAACTGTTTTTT.

V gene TRBV7-2 combines with J gene TRBJ2-7, with D hard to call. The germline CDR1 and CDR2 sequences are SGHTA and FQGNSA. V lost 5 bases and J lost 2, with 7 bases in between. The CDR3 has 12 residues. The CDR3 coding sequence is TGTGCCAGCAGCGCGATGACCTACGAGCAGTACTTC. It is translated as CASSAMTYEQYF.

The genes are TRBV6-6 and TRBJ1-2; D unclear. The CDR3 runs 14 residues. Germline lookup yields CDR1 MNHNY and CDR2 SVGAGI (reference sequence). Trimming took off 0 bases at V and 7 bases at J, with 12 bases between the two ends. For the CDR3, the DNA is TGTGCCAGCAGTTACTCGGTTATAGGAGCTGGCTACACCTTC. Protein sequence: CASSYSVIGAGYTF.

V gene TRBV7-8 combines with J gene TRBJ2-1; a weak D match, TRBD1 (6 bases). The germline CDR1 and CDR2 sequences are SGHVS and FQNEAQ. Trimming shortened V by 2 bases and J by 7 bases, and 9 bases separated the two germline ends. The CDR3 has 13 amino acids. CDR3 DNA sequence: TGTGCCAGCAGCTTAATCCAGGGGAATGAGCAGTTCTTC. It encodes CASSLIQGNEQFF. The whole variable domain, remainder taken from reference TRBV7-8 and TRBJ2-1, is GAGVSQSPRYKVAKRGQDVALRCDPISGHVSLFWYQQALGQGPEFLTYFQNEAQLDKSGLPSDRFFAERPEGSVSTLKIQRTQQEDSAVYLCASSLIQGNEQFFGPGTRLTVL.

The CDR3, as DNA: TGTGCCAGCAGTTTGGGCGGGAGGGCTACGCAGTATTTT. It specifies CASSLGGRATQYF. The rearrangement links TRBV6-5 to TRBJ2-3, with 9 bases fitting TRBD2. Germline loops: CDR1 MNHEY, CDR2 SVGAGI. The CDR3 is made up of 13 amino acids. Trimming took 4 bases from V and 8 from J; bases not matched to a gene: 4.

The chain has TRBV5-1 and TRBJ1-3; tentatively, D is TRBD1 (5 bases). The germline gives CDR1 SGHRS, CDR2 YFSETQ. The V gene lost 3 bases and the J gene lost 2 bases, with 9 bases spanning the gap. CDR3 length: 14 amino acids. Here the CDR3 reads CASSSGTPGNTIYF. The CDR3 DNA reads as TGCGCCAGCAGCTCCGGGACCCCTGGAAACACCATATATTTT. Full variable domain (rest looked up from reference TRBV5-1 and TRBJ1-3): KAGVTQTPRYLIKTRGQQVTLSCSPISGHRSVSWYQQTPGQGLQFLFEYFSETQRNKGNFPGRFSGRQFSNSRSEMNVSTLELGDSALYLCASSSGTPGNTIYFGEGSWLTVV.

This rearrangement joins TRBV4-1 to TRBJ2-1, with TRBD2 as a possible D gene (6 bases). Germline V CDR1 and CDR2: MGHRA, YSYEKL. This CDR3 spans 16 amino acids. V was clipped by 4 bases and J by 9 bases, with 22 bases between them. The CDR3 region is CASSPREPDGGSEQFF. The CDR3 DNA follows: TGCGCCAGCAGCCCCCGGGAGCCCGATGGAGGGAGTGAGCAGTTCTTC.

The chain is built from TRBV30 and TRBJ1-2; D remains unclear. The germline V gene has CDR1 GTSNPN and CDR2 SVGIG (reference sequence). V was trimmed by 6 bases and J by 8 bases, leaving 13 bases between them. The CDR3 is 11 amino acids. CDR3 nucleotides: TGTGCCTGTAAAGGGTCTTCCGGCTACACCTTC. Translation gives CACKGSSGYTF. Supplemented by reference TRBV30 and TRBJ1-2, the full variable domain reads SQTIHQWPATLVQPVGSPLSLECTVEGTSNPNLYWYRQAAGRGLQLLFYSVGIGQISSEVPQNLSASRPQDRQFILSSKKLLLSDSGFYLCACKGSSGYTFGSGTRLTVV.

The chain employs TRBV5-5 and TRBJ2-7, with 13 bases lining up with TRBD2. In germline, CDR1 is SGHKS, CDR2 YYEKEE (reference sequence). The trim removed 6 bases at V and 2 bases at J, leaving 14 bases unmatched. The CDR3 runs 18 residues. CDR3 sequence (DNA): TGTGCCAGCACCATTTGGACTAGCGGGAGCCCCAGGACCTACGAGCAGTACTTC. Translation gives CASTIWTSGSPRTYEQYF.

Worth noting for this clone: One junction end does not reproduce the germline sequence, and a read error may be involved. V is TRBV6-1 and J is TRBJ2-7; D possibly corresponds to TRBD1 (6 bases). CDR3 length equals 15 residues. Germline V lookup: CDR1 MNHNS, CDR2 SASEGT. The CDR3 spells CASREGVTGVYEQYF. The CDR3 region has the DNA TGTGCCAGCAGAGAAGGCGTGACAGGAGTTTACGAGCAGTACTTC.

The chain combines TRBV28 with TRBJ2-5, with D hard to call. The DNA end is a closer match to TRBJ2-7, so the J assignment may be wrong. CDR3 length: 14 amino acids. In germline, CDR1 is MDHEN, CDR2 SYDVKM. CDR3 sequence: CASRLPRTPYEQYF. CDR3 DNA sequence: TGTGCCAGCAGACTGCCCCGTACCCCCTACGAGCAGTACTTC.

This clone was counted once. In nucleotides, the CDR3 is TGTGCCAGCAGCTTGGAGCCCATCTATGGCTACACCTTC. It is translated as CASSLEPIYGYTF. The V and J genes are TRBV7-2 and TRBJ1-2; no firm D call. This CDR3 comprises 13 residues. V lost 3 bases and J 4 bases, leaving 9 bases between the germline ends. Germline values: CDR1 SGHTA, CDR2 FQGNSA.

This chain uses TRBV2 with TRBJ1-1; 7 bases fit TRBD1. CDR1 is SNHLY, CDR2 FYNNEI, per germline. Trimming took 6 bases from V and 5 from J; bases not matched to a gene: 9. This CDR3 spans 14 amino acids. Here the CDR3 reads CASRERAGGTEAFF. CDR3 coding DNA: TGTGCCAGCAGGGAGAGGGCAGGGGGTACTGAAGCTTTCTTT. Full variable domain (missing parts from reference TRBV2 and TRBJ1-1): EPEVTQTPSHQVTQMGQEVILRCVPISNHLYFYWYRQILGQKVEFLVSFYNNEISEKSEIFDDQFSVERPDGSNFTLKIRSTKLEDSAMYFCASRERAGGTEAFFGQGTRLTVV.

This clone was picked up one time. The rearrangement joins TRBV9 to TRBJ2-7; 7 bases agree with TRBD2. Germline lookup yields CDR1 SGDLS and CDR2 YYNGEE. V lost 9 bases, J lost 5 bases, and 8 bases stayed unmatched. This CDR3 contains 12 residues. CDR3 region: CAIRGRGDEQYF. As DNA, the CDR3 is TGTGCCATCCGGGGCCGGGGGGACGAGCAGTACTTC.

The V gene is TRBV4-2, the J gene TRBJ2-1; no definite D call. V was cut by 0 bases and J by 4 bases, with 10 bases left in between. Germline CDR1 is LGHNA and CDR2 is YNFKEQ. CDR3 length: 15 residues. Here the CDR3 reads CASSQDRKGYNEQFF. The CDR3 DNA is TGTGCCAGCAGCCAAGATCGTAAGGGTTACAATGAGCAGTTCTTC.

V and J are TRBV7-2 and TRBJ1-6; TRBD1 might be the D (5 bases). The CDR3 sequence is 17 residues long. Germline lookup yields CDR1 SGHTA and CDR2 FQGNSA. V was cut by 1 base and J by 6 bases, with 16 bases left in between. In DNA, the CDR3 is TGTGCCAGCAGCTTAGTTTGGGCAGGGAGAGGTAATTCACCCCTCCACTTT. Its translation is CASSLVWAGRGNSPLHF.

The CDR3 region has the DNA TGTGCCAGCAGTTCGGGACAGGCTAAAGGGGAGCTGTTTTTT. It yields the protein CASSSGQAKGELFF. The V gene is TRBV28, the J gene TRBJ2-2, with TRBD1 identical over 8 bases. Germline CDR1 MDHEN, CDR2 SYDVKM. Trimming cost V 4 bases and J 8 bases; bases outside gene matches: 6. The CDR3 consists of 14 residues.

The chain recombines TRBV18 with TRBJ2-3; 8 bases are a match to TRBD2. V dropped 6 bases and J dropped 1; count of bases not matched to a gene: 12. The CDR3 is 17 amino acids. CDR1 and CDR2 from the germline V gene are KGHSH and LQKENI. The CDR3 coding sequence is TGTGCCAGCTCGGCCGGGACTAGAGGGTCGGGCACAGATACGCAGTATTTT. Amino acid sequence: CASSAGTRGSGTDTQYF. The full variable domain, completed using reference TRBV18 and TRBJ2-3, is NAGVMQNPRHLVRRRGQEARLRCSPMKGHSHVYWYRQLPEEGLKFMVYLQKENIIDESGMPKERFSAEFPKEGPSILRIQQVVRGDSAAYFCASSAGTRGSGTDTQYFGPGTRLTVL.

The chain uses TRBV5-1 and TRBJ1-3; D is perhaps TRBD1 (5 bases). The germline gives CDR1 SGHRS, CDR2 YFSETQ. V gave up 4 bases and J gave up 4 bases, with 12 bases separating them. There are 14 residues in the CDR3. For the CDR3, the DNA is TGCGCCAGCAGCGAGGGACGCCCGGGAAACACCATATATTTT. Protein product: CASSEGRPGNTIYF.

This chain connects TRBV19 to TRBJ1-5; D not certain. This CDR3 is 11 amino acids long. V lost 9 bases and J lost 9, with 12 bases in between. Germline values: CDR1 LNHDA, CDR2 SQIVND (reference sequence). The CDR3, as DNA: TGTGCCAGAGGAGGGCCGGGGCCCCAGCATTTT. Translation: CARGGPGPQHF.

V usage is TRBV7-2 and J usage is TRBJ1-3; tentatively, D is TRBD1 (5 bases). Trimming shortened V by 2 bases and J by 3 bases, and 14 bases separated the two germline ends. Per the germline V gene, CDR1 is SGHTA and CDR2 is FQGNSA. This CDR3 comprises 16 residues. CDR3 protein: CASSLKPPGSGNTIYF. CDR3 DNA sequence: TGTGCCAGCAGCTTAAAACCACCAGGGAGTGGAAACACCATATATTTT.